This T cell receptor (beta chain) appears in the sequencing data of a study of regulatory T cells in long-lasting Graves disease (dated by TCRdb to the early 2020s). Regarding the complete study: Persistent Graves' disease was defined as antithyroid drug treatment for over 5 years with persistently positive TSH receptor autoantibodies. This study used TCR sequencing and RNA sequencing of peripheral blood to compare persistent Graves' disease patients against newly diagnosed Graves' disease patients. The study was registered as a clinical trial and conducted in China. A total of roughly 35 samples underwent TCR sequencing: around 13 from persistent and about 20 from newly diagnosed Graves' disease patients. Antithyroid drugs had been taken for 8.5 to 11 years on average by persistent Graves' disease patients in the clinical cohort. What the study reported, not specific to this receptor: Preferential use of TRBV28, TRBJ1-2 and TRBJ2-5 was observed in persistent disease, whereas TRBV20-1 and TRBJ2-1 were favored in newly diagnosed disease. Lower TCR Shannon entropy and fewer highly expanded clones were observed in persistent Graves' disease patients than in newly diagnosed patients, which suggested clonal expansion. Only the TCR beta chain was sequenced and analyzed. The small sample size was acknowledged by the authors as a limitation that may reduce accuracy. Persistent patients shared more public clonotypes among themselves (around 3,000) than newly diagnosed patients did (approximately 900). Peripheral blood alone was examined, since thyroid tissue, which constituted the primary lesion, could not be accessed.

Taken with the paper, the label for time point translates to: persistent/refractory GD, antithyroid drugs over 5 years with positive TRAb. For both TCR sequencing and RNA sequencing, RNA was extracted from PBMCs in TRIzol. The diagnosis of Graves' disease followed American Thyroid Association guidelines. Patients were recruited from an endocrinology department in Xi'an, China. Each patient gave 9 to 10 milliliters of peripheral blood, collected in an EDTA anticoagulant tube. Ficoll Paque Plus density gradient separation was used to isolate PBMCs, and no further T cell sorting was done. An Agilent 2100 Bioanalyzer and agarose gel were used to check RNA quality, while a NanoDrop 2000 measured RNA concentration. Library method: multiplex PCR. Sequencing was performed on an Illumina HiSeq 4000. CDR3 regions were amplified by Arm-PCR with iRepertoire HTBI primers to construct TCR beta libraries. Before sequencing, the PCR products went through gel purification. From the authors' description of their analysis: Gene usage analysis of CDR3 amino acid clonotypes relied on the roughly 60 TRBV and over 13 TRBJ segments identified across samples. COPE and FqMerger were used to merge filtered high-quality paired reads into contigs. BLAST was used to align contigs to IMGT TRBV, TRBD and TRBJ reference genes, with CDR3 defined following IMGT. Any clonotype with a frequency above 0.1% was classified as a highly expanded clone. Shannon entropy served as the measure of repertoire diversity, while the Gini coefficient captured V-J evenness. Clonotypes shared by more than one individual were considered public. The public reads were run again by TCRdb, first through fastp at Q25 and then through MiXCR, and only productive beta chains were kept. Under each unique CDR3 protein, matching rows form one entry showing the most common genes and DNA. The V and J calls reflect TCRdb's pipeline rather than the authors' work. The sample records around 430,000 distinct CDR3 sequences, approximately 23% of which are singletons. The biggest ten clones account for around 13% of the sample.

Reading the germline V gene gives CDR1 MDHEN and CDR2 SYDVKM. V lost 2 bases and J lost 2 bases; the stretch between them is 10 bases long. The CDR3 runs 14 amino acids, cysteine and phenylalanine included. Just CDR3 DNA is preserved here, 42 bases in frame from base 1. This clonotype appeared many times. The specificity of this receptor is unknown. The sample holds no much larger clone one base away, and base qualities are not on file. This sequence originates from a female donor with Graves disease. The chain uses TRBV28 and TRBJ2-7; the D call is tentative, TRBD1 or TRBD2, as each matches 5 bases. The specimen comprised peripheral blood mononuclear cells (PBMCs), sampled when the disease was refractory, from a patient treated with antithyroid drugs. The nucleotide sequence reads TGTGCCAGCAGTTTACTGGGGGAGCCCTACGAGCAGTACTTC. This is translated as CASSLLGEPYEQYF.